This T cell receptor beta chain comes out of a study of cytomegalovirus exposure and HLA in healthy donors. Study results and limitations: In a later analysis, the majority of CMV-associated beta chains seemingly showed HLA restriction. As was reported, the classifier diagnosed cytomegalovirus status with high specificity and sensitivity. Apart from CMV serostatus, no immune exposure information was available. Reportedly, a later analysis found an Asian-associated ancestry cluster had fewer N-insertions than the roughly 700-donor mean.

Points on this clone: Its antigen remains unknown.

13 Jbeta primers and 60 Vbeta primers were used for the PCR. The data were produced by immunoSEQ multiplex PCR, yet TCRdb's version contains in-frame clones alone and is incomplete. The sample has 100,000 to 150,000 clones, about 84% seen once. CDR1 is SGDLS, CDR2 YYNGEE, per germline. The CDR3 is 16 residues long. This clonotype originated in a man aged 35 to 55 in good health and CMV-seronegative. Sequencing was carried out using PBMCs. This chain uses TRBV9 with TRBJ2-5, with 7 bases aligning to TRBD1. The better agreement between TRBJ2-7 and the DNA end casts doubt on the J call. The CDR3 region has the DNA TGTGCCAGCAGCCCGGCTTCGTGGGACAGTCCCTACGAGCAGTACTTC. This translates into CASSPASWDSPYEQYF.